These 18 T cell receptor beta chains were sequenced from one sample in a study of blood T cell repertoires in COVID-19. Measured with immunoSEQ multiplex PCR; TCRdb has only the in-frame clones, and not every one. This sample has over 200,000 clones; approximately 90% occur once, and the top ten carry 2.7%. Sequencing was performed on peripheral blood. The receptor set was obtained from a young man with COVID-19, enrolled during active disease.

The rearrangement joins TRBV28 to TRBJ1-5; TRBD1 matches at 12 bases. The germline CDR1 and CDR2 sequences are MDHEN and SYDVKM. The trim removed 6 bases at V and 1 base at J, leaving 16 bases unmatched. CDR3 length equals 20 residues. CDR3 region: CASSLTSGTGGPGSNQPQHF. For the CDR3, the DNA is TGTGCCAGCAGCCTTACATCCGGGACAGGGGGCCCTGGGAGCAATCAGCCCCAGCATTTT.

V is TRBV7-2 and J is TRBJ1-3; TRBD1 matches at 7 bases. V trimming: 4 bases; J trimming: 2 bases; junction bases outside the gene matches: 2. CDR1 and CDR2 from the germline V gene are SGHTA and FQGNSA. The CDR3 contains 14 residues. The CDR3 DNA sequence: TGTGCCAGCAGCTCCGGGACAGCTGGAAACACCATATATTTT. The encoded protein is CASSSGTAGNTIYF.

This clone occurred once. The J gene is TRBJ1-1, the V gene TRBV2; D remains unclear. Germline lookup yields CDR1 SNHLY and CDR2 FYNNEI. V lost 4 bases and J lost 6, with 12 bases in between. There are 13 residues in the CDR3. The CDR3 is CASSVVIRSEAFF. The CDR3, as DNA: TGTGCCAGCAGTGTAGTAATACGGTCTGAAGCTTTCTTT.

This sequence joins TRBV4-3 and TRBJ1-2, with TRBD1 matching 8 bases. The CDR3 is 13 residues long. The germline V gene encodes CDR1 LGHNA and CDR2 YSLEER. V lost 4 bases to trimming and J lost 9 bases; unmatched junction nucleotides: 7. CDR3 amino acids: CASSPTGGERYTF. CDR3 nucleotide sequence: TGCGCCAGCAGCCCTACAGGGGGAGAACGCTACACCTTC.

The CDR3 region is CATGRGEQFF. The CDR3 DNA is TGTGCCACCGGACGGGGAGAGCAGTTCTTC. The chain is built from TRBV27 and TRBJ2-1; D might be TRBD2 (5 bases). Germline CDR1 MNHEY, CDR2 SMNVEV (reference sequence). This CDR3 has 10 residues. Trimming cost V 10 bases and J 10 bases, with 11 bases left between them.

This chain joins TRBV6-5 and TRBJ1-2; 8 nucleotides agree with TRBD1. This CDR3 is built from 15 residues. CDR1 and CDR2 from the germline V gene are MNHEY and SVGAGI. The J segment lost 4 bases and the V segment lost 2 bases, leaving 6 bases of the junction unmatched. The CDR3 protein is CASSYEPGQVYGYTF. The DNA for the CDR3 is TGTGCCAGCAGTTACGAACCGGGACAGGTCTATGGCTACACCTTC.

Of note for this clone: Other DNA sequences in this specimen translate into the identical CDR3. J is TRBJ2-5 and V is TRBV5-1; D unclear. Trimming pared 3 bases from V and 1 base from J, leaving 4 bases between. CDR1 SGHRS and CDR2 YFSETQ come from the germline V gene. This CDR3 comprises 12 residues. The CDR3 reads CASSSLQETQYF. CDR3 DNA sequence: TGCGCCAGCAGCTCTCTCCAAGAGACCCAGTACTTC.

The V call is TRBV5-1, the J call TRBJ2-1, with TRBD2 matching 13 bases. With 4 bases clipped from V and 1 base from J, the junction kept 2 bases outside the gene matches. Germline V lookup: CDR1 SGHRS, CDR2 YFSETQ. CDR3 length equals 16 residues. The CDR3 region is CASSPLAGGSYNEQFF. The CDR3, as DNA: TGCGCCAGCAGCCCACTAGCGGGGGGGTCCTACAATGAGCAGTTCTTC.

The chain carries TRBV19 and TRBJ1-2; 9 bases match TRBD1. Germline V gives CDR1 LNHDA, CDR2 SQIVND (reference sequence). The CDR3 totals 14 residues. The V and J ends lost 2 bases and 5 bases, in that order; junction bases with no gene match: 3. CDR3 protein: CASSITGGPYGYTF. In DNA, the CDR3 is TGTGCCAGTAGTATAACAGGGGGCCCTTATGGCTACACCTTC.

J is TRBJ2-2 and V is TRBV6-6; 7 bases are shared with TRBD1. With 10 bases clipped from V and 1 base from J, the junction kept 9 bases outside the gene matches. The CDR3 has 15 amino acids. Per the germline V gene, CDR1 is MNHNY and CDR2 is SVGAGI (reference sequence). The CDR3 coding sequence is TGTGCCACCTCACCGGGACAGCTGAACACCGGGGAGCTGTTTTTT. This encodes CATSPGQLNTGELFF.

This clone occurred once. This sequence joins TRBV6-2 or TRBV6-3 and TRBJ2-7; TRBD1 aligns across 9 bases. Per germline, CDR1 MNHEY and CDR2 SVGEGT. The CDR3 runs to 16 residues. The V gene end was trimmed by 6 bases and the J gene end by 3 bases; junction bases not matched to a gene: 12. CDR3 sequence reads: CASSFRMGQGLYEQYF. CDR3 in DNA: TGTGCCAGCAGCTTTCGAATGGGACAGGGACTCTACGAGCAGTACTTC.

CDR3 DNA sequence: TGTGCCAGTAGAACATGGACAGGGGGCGACGAGCAGTACTTC. Protein product: CASRTWTGGDEQYF. This chain joins TRBV19 and TRBJ2-7; 11 bases line up with TRBD1. Germline assignment: CDR1 LNHDA and CDR2 SQIVND (reference sequence). CDR3 size: 14 residues. V was clipped by 6 bases and J by 5 bases; unmatched bases: 6. Full variable domain (remainder filled in from reference TRBV19 and TRBJ2-7): DGGITQSPKYLFRKEGQNVTLSCEQNLNHDAMYWYRQDPGQGLRLIYYSQIVNDFQKGDIAEGYSVSREKKESFPLTVTSAQKNPTAFYLCASRTWTGGDEQYFGPGTRLTVT.

The chain combines TRBV6-1 with TRBJ2-3; possible D gene TRBD1, 5 bases. Per germline, CDR1 MNHNS and CDR2 SASEGT. This CDR3 spans 15 amino acids. Trimming removed 3 bases from V and 0 bases from J, with 10 bases in between. The CDR3 DNA follows: TGTGCCAGCAGTGACACAGGACCTAGCACAGATACGCAGTATTTT. It specifies CASSDTGPSTDTQYF.

V usage is TRBV7-2 and J usage is TRBJ1-6, with D unclear. Germline V gives CDR1 SGHTA, CDR2 FQGNSA. The ends were cut back, 4 bases at V and 7 bases at J, with 17 bases in the middle. CDR3 length: 16 amino acids. DNA for the CDR3: TGTGCCAGCAGCTCATACCGCCCCGGTCTGAATTCACCCCTCCACTTT. Its protein is CASSSYRPGLNSPLHF.

This clone was counted only a few times. The genes are TRBV29-1 and TRBJ1-3; TRBD1 matches at 7 bases. Germline lookup yields CDR1 SQVTM and CDR2 ANQGSEA. J gave up 0 bases and V 7 bases, and 3 bases lay outside the gene matches. CDR3 length: 13 residues. The CDR3 DNA follows: TGCAGCGCGGGACAGAGCTCTGGAAACACCATATATTTT. It codes for CSAGQSSGNTIYF.

Only one count was recorded for this clone. The chain uses TRBV5-8 and TRBJ2-1; 9 nucleotides align to TRBD1. Trimming took 9 bases from V and 5 from J; bases not matched to a gene: 9. From germline, CDR1 is SGHTS and CDR2 YDEGEE. This CDR3 region has 14 residues. DNA of the CDR3: TGTGCCACCCTACAGGGGGCGAGTAACAATGAGCAGTTCTTC. Translation gives CATLQGASNNEQFF. Using reference TRBV5-8 and TRBJ2-1 for the parts outside the CDR3, the full variable domain is EAGVTQSPTHLIKTRGQQATLRCSPISGHTSVYWYQQALGLGLQFLLWYDEGEERNRGNFPPRFSGRQFPNYSSELNVNALELEDSALYLCATLQGASNNEQFFGPGTRLTVL.

The rearrangement joins TRBV19 to TRBJ1-1; possibly TRBD1 for D (5 bases). V was cut by 5 bases and J by 4 bases, with 8 bases left in between. The CDR3 extends over 12 amino acids. Looked up from germline, CDR1 is LNHDA and CDR2 is SQIVND (reference sequence). The CDR3 region has the DNA TGTGCCAGTAGTGCTGGGGCCACTGAAGCTTTCTTT. Translating it yields CASSAGATEAFF. Complete variable domain (other parts from reference TRBV19 and TRBJ1-1): DGGITQSPKYLFRKEGQNVTLSCEQNLNHDAMYWYRQDPGQGLRLIYYSQIVNDFQKGDIAEGYSVSREKKESFPLTVTSAQKNPTAFYLCASSAGATEAFFGQGTRLTVV.

This chain links TRBV28 with TRBJ2-5; 7 nucleotides align to TRBD2. The CDR3 is made up of 14 amino acids. Germline CDR1 is MDHEN and CDR2 is SYDVKM. With V trimmed by 5 bases and J by 3 bases, 6 bases remained unmatched. In nucleotides, the CDR3 is TGTGCCAGCAGTCGACTAGCAGTTGAAGAGACCCAGTACTTC. Encoded protein: CASSRLAVEETQYF.